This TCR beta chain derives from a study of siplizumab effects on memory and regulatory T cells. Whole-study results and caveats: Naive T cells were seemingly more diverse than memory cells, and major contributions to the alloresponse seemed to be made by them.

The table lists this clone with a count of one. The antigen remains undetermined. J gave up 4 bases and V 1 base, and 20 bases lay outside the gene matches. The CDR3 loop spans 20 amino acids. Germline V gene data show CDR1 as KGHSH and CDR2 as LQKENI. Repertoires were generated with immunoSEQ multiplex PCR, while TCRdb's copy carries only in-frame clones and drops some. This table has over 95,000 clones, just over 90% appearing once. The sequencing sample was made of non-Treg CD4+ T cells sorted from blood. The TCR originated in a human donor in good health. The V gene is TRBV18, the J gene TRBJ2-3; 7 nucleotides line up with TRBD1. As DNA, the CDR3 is TGTGCCAGCTCACCACGGGTCTTAGGGGTGAAGGGGGCCCAGGCAGATACGCAGTATTTT. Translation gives CASSPRVLGVKGAQADTQYF.